This T cell receptor (beta chain) was obtained from a study of regulatory T cells in long-lasting Graves disease. Whole-study findings and limits: Persistent Graves' patients showed a TCR diversity that was lower than that of newly diagnosed ones. New patients shared fewer public clonotypes (approximately 1,000) than persistent patients did (approximately 3,000).

V trimming: 6 bases; J trimming: 2 bases; junction bases outside the gene matches: 7. The CDR3 contains 15 residues. The germline V gene encodes CDR1 SQVTM and CDR2 ANQGSEA. This clonotype has just a few counts. The antigen is unknown. The time point: persistent/refractory GD, antithyroid drugs over 5 years with positive TRAb. Preparation of the TCR library used RNA extracted from PBMCs. Construction of the TCR beta libraries employed iRepertoire HTBI primers in conjunction with Arm-PCR of CDR3 regions. Via MiXCR, TCRdb re-called the multiplex PCR reads, giving one row per CDR3 protein. The top ten clones hold approximately 28% of a sample with 360,000 or so distinct CDR3 sequences, 23% of them seen once.

The sample in question was peripheral blood mononuclear cells (PBMCs), obtained when the disease was refractory, from a patient treated with antithyroid drugs. The sequence was obtained from a woman in her thirties or forties with Graves disease. The rearrangement joins TRBV29-1 to TRBJ2-1; 10 nucleotides agree with TRBD2. CDR3 sequence: CSVAEAGGPYNEQFF. The CDR3 nucleotides read TGCAGCGTGGCAGAAGCGGGAGGGCCCTACAATGAGCAGTTCTTC.